This T cell receptor (beta chain) was recorded in a study of cytomegalovirus exposure and HLA in healthy donors. Turning to this clone: Its target is unknown.

The PCR ran on 60 Vbeta and 13 Jbeta primers. The data were produced by immunoSEQ multiplex PCR, yet TCRdb's version contains in-frame clones alone and is incomplete. In the table there are around 120,000 clones, over 60% of which are singletons. V lost 7 bases and J 0 bases, leaving 9 bases between the germline ends. The length of the CDR3 is 13 residues. CDR1 and CDR2 (germline): MNHEY, SVGAGI. Notes on the study in general: Through in vitro validation, three CMV-associated chains were shown to be specific for CMV antigens. The authors listed approximately 160 TCR beta chains as cytomegalovirus-associated.

This receptor was taken from a woman younger than 45 in good health and CMV-seropositive. The specimen was PBMCs. The chain is built from TRBV6-5 and TRBJ1-1; D is undetermined. In nucleotides, the CDR3 is TGTGCCAGCACGGGAAAGGTGAACACTGAAGCTTTCTTT. It codes for CASTGKVNTEAFF.